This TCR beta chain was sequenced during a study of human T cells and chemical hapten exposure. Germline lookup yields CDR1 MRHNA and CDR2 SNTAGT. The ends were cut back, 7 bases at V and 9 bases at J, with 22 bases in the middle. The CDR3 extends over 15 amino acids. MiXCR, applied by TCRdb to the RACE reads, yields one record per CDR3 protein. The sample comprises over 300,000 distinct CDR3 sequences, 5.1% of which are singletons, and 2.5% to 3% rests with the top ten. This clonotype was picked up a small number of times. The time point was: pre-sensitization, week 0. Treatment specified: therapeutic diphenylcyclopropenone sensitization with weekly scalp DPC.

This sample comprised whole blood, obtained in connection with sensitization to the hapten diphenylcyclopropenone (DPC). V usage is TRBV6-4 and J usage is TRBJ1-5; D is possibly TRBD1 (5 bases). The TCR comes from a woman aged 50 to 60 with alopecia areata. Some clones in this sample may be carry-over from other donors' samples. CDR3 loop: CASTLEGQGLTPQHF. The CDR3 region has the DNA TGTGCCAGCACCCTAGAAGGGCAGGGTTTAACGCCCCAGCATTTT.